The next 28 T cell receptor beta chains were all read from a single sample in a study of cytotoxic CD8 clonotypes in ibrutinib-treated CLL. Libraries were prepared by immunoSEQ multiplex PCR; TCRdb keeps only in-frame clonotypes and omits some of them. The sample yields 200,000 or so clones, 70% to 75% seen once. The sequences come from PBMCs, collected after 12 months of ibrutinib treatment. The receptor source for this set is a human donor with chronic lymphocytic leukemia.

This chain joins TRBV30 and TRBJ2-7, with a possible D match to TRBD1 (6 bases). Germline lookup yields CDR1 GTSNPN and CDR2 SVGIG (reference sequence). This CDR3 region has 15 residues. V lost 2 bases, J lost 0 bases, and 14 bases lay in between. The CDR3 loop is CAWSSDSHSSYEQYF. The CDR3 DNA sequence: TGTGCCTGGAGTTCGGACAGCCATAGCTCCTACGAGCAGTACTTC.

The chain employs TRBV28 and TRBJ1-5, with D perhaps matching TRBD1 (6 bases). V was trimmed by 6 bases and J by 0 bases, leaving 12 bases between them. From germline, CDR1 is MDHEN and CDR2 SYDVKM. This CDR3 comprises 15 residues. CDR3: CASREIQGSNQPQHF. CDR3 in DNA: TGTGCCAGCAGGGAAATACAGGGTAGCAATCAGCCCCAGCATTTT.

CDR3 DNA: TGTGCCAGCAATTCACAGGTAAACACTGAAGCTTTCTTT. Protein product: CASNSQVNTEAFF. The rearrangement links TRBV6-1 to TRBJ1-1; D may be TRBD1 (5 bases). Trimming stripped 7 bases from V and 2 bases from J, with 11 bases between. The CDR3 covers 13 residues. Germline loops: CDR1 MNHNS, CDR2 SASEGT.

This chain links TRBV4-3 with TRBJ1-2; a possible D gene is TRBD1 (5 bases). Trimming stripped 1 base from V and 1 base from J, with 10 bases between. CDR3 size: 15 residues. The germline V gene has CDR1 LGHNA and CDR2 YSLEER. CDR3 bases: TGCGCCAGCAGCCAAGGAGGGGCGGATAACTATGGCTACACCTTC. This sequence encodes CASSQGGADNYGYTF.

The chain has TRBV30 and TRBJ1-6, with no clear D. The CDR3 contains 15 residues. Per germline, CDR1 GTSNPN and CDR2 SVGIG (reference sequence). Trimming removed 0 bases from V and 9 bases from J, with 15 bases in between. The CDR3 DNA reads as TGTGCCTGGAGTGTCAACAGTTTGAGTAGTTCACCCCTCCACTTT. Protein sequence: CAWSVNSLSSSPLHF.

This chain joins TRBV18 and TRBJ2-7; D remains unclear. The CDR3 contains 14 residues. Germline values: CDR1 KGHSH, CDR2 LQKENI. The V and J ends lost 2 bases and 0 bases respectively, with 8 bases between them. The CDR3: CASSPGEFSYEQYF. CDR3 bases: TGTGCCAGCTCACCAGGTGAGTTCTCCTACGAGCAGTACTTC.

This clone was picked up a small number of times. The chain is built from TRBV11-2 and TRBJ1-2; TRBD1 aligns across 7 bases. V shed 5 bases and J 8 bases; nucleotides not matched to a gene: 8. Per the germline V gene, CDR1 is SGHAT and CDR2 is FQNNGV. This CDR3 contains 13 residues. The CDR3 DNA sequence: TGTGCCAGCAGCCAATATCAGGGGGAAGGCTACACCTTC. Translation gives CASSQYQGEGYTF. Supplemented by reference TRBV11-2 and TRBJ1-2, the full variable domain reads EAGVAQSPRYKIIEKRQSVAFWCNPISGHATLYWYQQILGQGPKLLIQFQNNGVVDDSQLPKDRFSAERLKGVDSTLKIQPAKLEDSAVYLCASSQYQGEGYTFGSGTRLTVV.

This clone has only one observation. This chain's CDR3 is CASSVGPGGGETQYF. The CDR3 DNA follows: TGTGCCAGCAGCGTAGGCCCAGGAGGTGGAGAGACCCAGTACTTC. This sequence joins TRBV9 and TRBJ2-5; a weak D match, TRBD2 (5 bases). Germline V lookup: CDR1 SGDLS, CDR2 YYNGEE. The CDR3 runs to 15 residues. V was shortened by 0 bases and J by 4 bases, with 13 bases between the two germline ends.

The V gene is TRBV10-3, the J gene TRBJ2-1; D is possibly TRBD2 (6 bases). Per the germline V gene, CDR1 is ENHRY and CDR2 is SYGVKD. V was cut by 0 bases and J by 7 bases, with 19 bases left in between. This CDR3 is built from 17 residues. The CDR3 DNA is TGTGCCATCAGTGAGTCGAATATGCACGGGAGTGGGAATGAGCAGTTCTTC. Translated, it gives CAISESNMHGSGNEQFF.

This chain's CDR3 is CASRGTGGFDGYTF. As DNA, the CDR3 is TGTGCCAGCAGAGGGACAGGGGGTTTCGACGGCTACACCTTC. The chain combines TRBV6-5 with TRBJ1-2; TRBD1 agrees at 11 bases. The CDR3 sequence is 14 residues long. Germline CDR1 MNHEY, CDR2 SVGAGI. Trimming took 6 bases from V and 8 from J; bases not matched to a gene: 8.

V and J are TRBV7-2 and TRBJ1-2; TRBD1 might be the D (5 bases). This CDR3 region has 14 residues. Trimming left V 1 base short and J 4 bases short, with 10 bases between. Germline V lookup: CDR1 SGHTA, CDR2 FQGNSA. The CDR3 region is CASSLGQGAYGYTF. In nucleotides, the CDR3 is TGTGCCAGCAGCTTAGGGCAGGGAGCCTATGGCTACACCTTC. Filled out from reference TRBV7-2 and TRBJ1-2, the complete variable domain reads GAGVSQSPSNKVTEKGKDVELRCDPISGHTALYWYRQSLGQGLEFLIYFQGNSAPDKSGLPSDRFSAERTGGSVSTLTIQRTQQEDSAVYLCASSLGQGAYGYTFGSGTRLTVV.

The rearrangement joins TRBV5-6 to TRBJ1-6; the D is unclear. The CDR3 spans 14 residues. CDR1 is SGHDT, CDR2 YYEEEE, per germline. The V and J ends lost 4 bases and 6 bases respectively, with 11 bases between them. The CDR3 nucleotides are TGTGCCAGCAGCCCTTACTCAGTTAATTCACCCCTCCACTTT. It is translated as CASSPYSVNSPLHF.

The V and J genes are TRBV28 and TRBJ1-2, with D unresolved. CDR3 length: 11 residues. Trimming left V 7 bases short and J 5 bases short, with 8 bases between. The germline V gene encodes CDR1 MDHEN and CDR2 SYDVKM. Written as DNA, the CDR3 is TGTGCCAGCACTTTGGGATATGGCTACACCTTC. As protein: CASTLGYGYTF.

The chain links TRBV30 to TRBJ1-4; D unresolved. This CDR3 contains 15 residues. The germline V gene has CDR1 GTSNPN and CDR2 SVGIG (reference sequence). The ends were cut back, 1 base at V and 0 bases at J, with 9 bases in the middle. In nucleotides, the CDR3 is TGTGCCTGGAGTGCCAAGTTTACAACTAATGAAAAACTGTTTTTT. This translates into CAWSAKFTTNEKLFF.

This clone was seen a handful of times. The chain combines TRBV28 with TRBJ1-3, with D hard to call. The CDR3 runs 12 residues. CDR1 MDHEN and CDR2 SYDVKM come from the germline V gene. V was pared by 8 bases and J by 4 bases, with 9 bases between. This CDR3 is CASGIGGNTIYF. Here the CDR3 DNA reads TGTGCCAGCGGAATAGGGGGAAACACCATATATTTT.

The chain has TRBV5-1 and TRBJ1-6; D gene ambiguous. The CDR3 spans 17 residues. Germline V gene sequence: CDR1 SGHRS, CDR2 YFSETQ. V gave up 1 base and J gave up 0 bases, with 11 bases separating them. The CDR3 nucleotides are TGCGCCAGCAGCTTGTTTGGGCAGTCCTCCTATAATTCACCCCTCCACTTT. Translation: CASSLFGQSSYNSPLHF.

A word on this clone: Distinct nucleotide sequences in the sample also encode this CDR3. This sequence joins TRBV5-1 and TRBJ1-5; D uncertain. This CDR3 is built from 13 residues. The V end lost 0 bases, the J end lost 4 bases, and 5 bases lay between the germline ends. Germline V gene lookup returns CDR1 SGHRS and CDR2 YFSETQ. This chain's CDR3 is CASSLDGNQPQHF. Written as DNA, the CDR3 is TGCGCCAGCAGCTTGGACGGGAATCAGCCCCAGCATTTT.

The J gene is TRBJ1-5, the V gene TRBV18; D is ambiguous. Germline CDR1 KGHSH, CDR2 LQKENI. V gave up 5 bases and J gave up 7 bases, with 21 bases separating them. There are 16 residues in the CDR3. In nucleotides, the CDR3 is TGTGCCAGCTCATCCTTACCTTCTCCGTCGGGGCAGCCCCAGCATTTT. The encoded protein is CASSSLPSPSGQPQHF.

The chain joins TRBV27 to TRBJ1-5; a possible D gene is TRBD1 (6 bases). Between the trimmed V and J ends, which lost 3 bases and 4 bases, there was a span of 10 bases. Per germline, CDR1 MNHEY and CDR2 SMNVEV (reference sequence). The CDR3 is 14 residues long. The CDR3 DNA follows: TGTGCCAGCAGTTTCGACAGGCTTAATCAGCCCCAGCATTTT. It translates to CASSFDRLNQPQHF.

J is TRBJ1-3 and V is TRBV7-9; D may be TRBD1 (5 bases). Trimming left V 1 base short and J 0 bases short, with 7 bases between. Germline CDR1 and CDR2: SEHNR and FQNEAQ (reference sequence). The CDR3 spans 15 residues. CDR3 DNA sequence: TGTGCCAGCAGCTTAGGGGGGAGCTCTGGAAACACCATATATTTT. Its translation is CASSLGGSSGNTIYF.

This clone was counted between two and nine times. This sequence joins TRBV30 and TRBJ1-2; D is unresolved. Germline V CDR1 and CDR2: GTSNPN, SVGIG (reference sequence). This CDR3 is built from 11 residues. The CDR3, as DNA: TGTGCGTGGGGTTTAGGCTATGGCTACACCTTC. Translated: CAWGLGYGYTF.

This clone was detected only a few times. V is TRBV28 and J is TRBJ1-2; tentative D call: TRBD1 (5 bases). This CDR3 comprises 12 residues. V lost 9 bases to trimming and J lost 8 bases, with 16 bases between them. Germline V gene data show CDR1 as MDHEN and CDR2 as SYDVKM. This CDR3 is CARGQGLGGYTF. CDR3 DNA: TGTGCCAGAGGCCAGGGCCTGGGGGGCTACACCTTC.

This clone has just one count. This rearrangement joins TRBV30 to TRBJ2-5; tentative D call: TRBD1 (6 bases). Trimming shortened V by 2 bases and J by 5 bases, and 18 bases separated the two germline ends. Germline values: CDR1 GTSNPN, CDR2 SVGIG (reference sequence). This CDR3 spans 15 amino acids. The CDR3 coding sequence is TGTGCCTGGAGTACACCCACAGGGACCCGGGAGACCCAGTACTTC. It translates to CAWSTPTGTRETQYF.

The J gene is TRBJ2-5, the V gene TRBV9; a possible D gene is TRBD1 (5 bases). The CDR3 covers 13 residues. Germline lookup yields CDR1 SGDLS and CDR2 YYNGEE. Trimming removed 2 bases at V and 7 bases at J, with 12 bases between. For the CDR3, the DNA is TGTGCCAGCAGCGTTAGGCAGGGCGGGACCCAGTACTTC. Protein product: CASSVRQGGTQYF.

V is TRBV27 and J is TRBJ1-4; possibly TRBD1 for D (5 bases). V lost 3 bases to trimming and J lost 3 bases, with 8 bases between them. The CDR3 loop spans 14 amino acids. Germline loops: CDR1 MNHEY, CDR2 SMNVEV (reference sequence). The CDR3 loop is CASSFREANEKLFF. In DNA form, the CDR3 reads TGTGCCAGCAGTTTCAGGGAGGCTAATGAAAAACTGTTTTTT.

The V and J genes are TRBV5-6 and TRBJ2-7; 15 bases match TRBD2. CDR3 length: 15 residues. The germline gives CDR1 SGHDT, CDR2 YYEEEE. The V and J ends lost 0 bases and 12 bases, in that order; junction bases with no gene match: 7. CDR3 in amino acids: CASSLEGTSGGRLYF. The DNA of the CDR3 is TGTGCCAGCAGCTTGGAGGGGACTAGCGGGGGGAGACTGTACTTC.

The chain couples TRBV7-8 to TRBJ2-4; no definite D call. The CDR3 is made up of 14 amino acids. Germline V CDR1 and CDR2: SGHVS, FQNEAQ. The V end lost 1 base, the J end lost 4 bases, and 8 bases lay between the germline ends. The DNA for the CDR3 is TGTGCCAGCAGCTTAGGGACCGTGAAAAACATTCAGTACTTC. It encodes CASSLGTVKNIQYF.

V is TRBV18 and J is TRBJ1-1; no firm D call. Germline CDR1 KGHSH, CDR2 LQKENI. This CDR3 has 14 residues. V dropped 3 bases and J dropped 1 base, with 9 bases sitting between them. The CDR3 loop reads CASSPQRENTEAFF. In DNA form, the CDR3 reads TGTGCCAGCTCACCCCAAAGGGAGAACACTGAAGCTTTCTTT. Together with reference TRBV18 and TRBJ1-1, the CDR3 gives the full variable domain: NAGVMQNPRHLVRRRGQEARLRCSPMKGHSHVYWYRQLPEEGLKFMVYLQKENIIDESGMPKERFSAEFPKEGPSILRIQQVVRGDSAAYFCASSPQRENTEAFFGQGTRLTVV.